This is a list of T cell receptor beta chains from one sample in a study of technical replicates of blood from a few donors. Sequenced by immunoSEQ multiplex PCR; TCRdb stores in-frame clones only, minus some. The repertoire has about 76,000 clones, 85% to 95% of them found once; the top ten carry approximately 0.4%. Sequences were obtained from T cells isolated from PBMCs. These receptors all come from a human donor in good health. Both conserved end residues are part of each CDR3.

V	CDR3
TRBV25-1	CASSLGGVNTEAFF
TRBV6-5	CASSWELAGGENEQFF
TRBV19	CASRARDRYTEAFF
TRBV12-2	CASRLARVDKSYEQYF
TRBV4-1	CASSQVVRGGYTF
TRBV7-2	CASSLRGLGGGPNEKLFF
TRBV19	CASSVDRGRNEQFF
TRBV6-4	CASSENSGQFYEQYF
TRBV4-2	CASSQDDSGRNEQFF
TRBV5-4	CASSSYVVQGIPNYGYTF
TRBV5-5	CASGPRGREQYF
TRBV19	CASSIRGLAGDGEQFF
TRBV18	CASSPPAGYEQYF
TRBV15	CATSRRLTENYGYTF
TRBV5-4	CASSVFRVSSYEQYF
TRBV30	CAWSPPGLYNEQFF
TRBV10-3	CAISEHMSGQGAGQPQHF
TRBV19	CASSPRPSTDTQYF
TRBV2	CASSVQGARTEAFF
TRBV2	CASTVIQGRAFF
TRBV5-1	CASSLGAVKETQYF
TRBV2	CASSDPGEPQHF
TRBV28	CASSSTRGLGANQPQHF
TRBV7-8	CASSLDTKYGYTF
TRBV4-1	CASSQIVNTEAFF
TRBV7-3	CASSSTGTSGYNEQFF
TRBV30	CASQKSNQPQHF
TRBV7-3	CASSPQGWTGELFF
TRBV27	CASSFAGGSFYEQFF
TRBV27	CASSLLGQRATGELFF
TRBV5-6	CASSLSGYKGPRNTEAFF
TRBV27	CASRRSNYNEQFF
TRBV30	CAWRLQGSEQYF
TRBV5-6	CASRSTSRSSYNEQFF
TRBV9	CAANRGFGEQYF
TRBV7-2	CASSLSLNQPQHF
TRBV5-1	CASSRQVGTDTQYF
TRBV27	CASSTGVENYGYTF
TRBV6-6	CASRSGTSGRYEQFF